This T cell receptor beta chain was identified during a study of CD8 T cells in Susac syndrome. V was cut by 6 bases and J by 4 bases, with 18 bases left in between. CDR1 MNHEY and CDR2 SMNVEV come from the germline V gene (reference sequence). The CDR3 sequence is 15 residues long. A quantity of roughly 0.5 to 1 ug RNA underwent reverse transcription using random hexamers. TCRdb itself ran the immunoSEQ multiplex PCR reads through MiXCR, one entry per CDR3 protein. The sample holds about 130,000 distinct CDR3 sequences, approximately 94% seen once. This clonotype originated in a human donor with multiple sclerosis. The V and J genes are TRBV27 and TRBJ1-2; D is perhaps TRBD1 (6 bases). The sample was CD4+ T cells from PBMCs. For the CDR3, the DNA is TGTGCCAGCAGCCGCGACAGGAGCCTTTTCTATGGCTACACCTTC. It translates to CASSRDRSLFYGYTF.